Given below is one T cell receptor beta chain in context. The antigen remains undetermined. The conserved closing phenylalanine or tryptophan is absent in this CDR3, likely reflecting a read error. Libraries of TCR beta came from iRepertoire HTBI primers plus Arm-PCR of CDR3 regions. Each CDR3 protein is one row after TCRdb ran MiXCR on the multiplex PCR reads. Altogether some 450,000 distinct CDR3 sequences are present, 23% being singletons, with the ten largest covering about 26%. The sample is drawn from a study of regulatory T cells in long-lasting Graves disease. Study-level results: Persistent disease favored TRBV28, TRBJ1-2 and TRBJ2-5. Those with persistent Graves' had less TCR diversity than newly diagnosed patients.

As to time point: persistent/refractory GD, antithyroid drugs over 5 years with positive TRAb. The authors made the TCR library using RNA they extracted from PBMCs. The CDR3 is 13 amino acids. Trimming pared 5 bases from V and 4 bases from J, leaving 6 bases between. Germline CDR1 is LNHDA and CDR2 is SQIVND (reference sequence). The chain is built from TRBV19 and TRBJ2-6; no clear D. The clonotype was recovered from a female donor with Graves disease. The source was peripheral blood mononuclear cells (PBMCs), collected when the disease was refractory, from a patient treated with antithyroid drugs. CDR3 DNA: TGTGCCAGTAGTTCGTCCGGGGCCAACGTCCTGACTTCC. Protein product: CASSSSGANVLTS.